A single sample gave rise to the 9 T cell receptor beta chains below, sequenced in a study of blood T cell repertoires in COVID-19. Method: immunoSEQ multiplex PCR; TCRdb's copy keeps in-frame clones and lacks some. There are tens of thousands of clones in the sample; about 81% occur only once, and 27% lies in the top ten. The sample comprised peripheral blood. The receptors were sampled from a human donor in a cohort sampled during active COVID-19.

The chain uses TRBV6-2 or TRBV6-3 and TRBJ2-1; 7 positions match TRBD2. V trimming: 3 bases; J trimming: 8 bases; junction bases outside the gene matches: 7. This CDR3 contains 14 residues. Germline assignment: CDR1 MNHEY and CDR2 SVGEGT. The CDR3 DNA sequence: TGTGCCAGCAGTTATAGGGGCGGGGGACATGAGCAGTTCTTC. Protein sequence: CASSYRGGGHEQFF.

V gene TRBV11-3 combines with J gene TRBJ2-1; D is possibly TRBD2 (6 bases). The germline V gene encodes CDR1 SGHNT and CDR2 YENEEA. The ends were cut back, 3 bases at V and 3 bases at J, with 9 bases in the middle. The length of the CDR3 is 14 residues. The CDR3 is CASSLRGDYNEQFF. In DNA, the CDR3 is TGTGCCAGCAGCTTGCGGGGAGACTACAATGAGCAGTTCTTC.

The chain combines TRBV18 with TRBJ2-1; the match to TRBD2 covers 11 bases. J gave up 5 bases and V 3 bases, and 3 bases lay outside the gene matches. The CDR3 extends over 15 amino acids. CDR1 is KGHSH, CDR2 LQKENI, per germline. The CDR3 bases are TGTGCCAGCTCACCCCCGGGACTAGCGGACAATGAGCAGTTCTTC. It is translated as CASSPPGLADNEQFF.

The V and J genes are TRBV2 and TRBJ1-4; D is ambiguous. The CDR3 extends over 14 amino acids. Germline assignment: CDR1 SNHLY and CDR2 FYNNEI. V gave up 3 bases and J gave up 0 bases, with 5 bases separating them. CDR3 nucleotides: TGTGCCAGCAGTGAGAGAACAACTAATGAAAAACTGTTTTTT. Translating gives CASSERTTNEKLFF.

The chain couples TRBV5-1 to TRBJ1-2; no clear D. The V and J ends lost 0 bases and 3 bases respectively, with 9 bases between them. Germline CDR1 is SGHRS and CDR2 is YFSETQ. This CDR3 spans 14 amino acids. The CDR3 reads CASSLGTAYYGYTF. The CDR3 DNA follows: TGCGCCAGCAGCTTGGGCACAGCCTACTATGGCTACACCTTC.

This sequence joins TRBV7-3 and TRBJ1-6; TRBD1 might be the D (5 bases). V lost 1 base to trimming and J lost 12 bases, with 13 bases between them. Germline CDR1 reads SGHTA; CDR2 reads FQGTGA. CDR3 length: 14 amino acids. The CDR3 nucleotides are TGTGCCAGCAGCTTAAGGGGCATTAAGGGACCCCTCCACTTT. Translation gives CASSLRGIKGPLHF. The variable domain in full, with the rest retrieved from reference TRBV7-3 and TRBJ1-6, is GAGVSQTPSNKVTEKGKYVELRCDPISGHTALYWYRQSLGQGPEFLIYFQGTGAADDSGLPNDRFFAVRPEGSVSTLKIQRTERGDSAVYLCASSLRGIKGPLHFGNGTRLTVT.

The gene calls are TRBV2 and TRBJ2-1; TRBD2 is a possible D gene (5 bases). V was shortened by 10 bases and J by 0 bases, with 28 bases between the two germline ends. This CDR3 is 19 amino acids long. CDR1 is SNHLY, CDR2 FYNNEI, per germline. The DNA for the CDR3 is TGTGCCACCTCCGGTTTCTCGAGAAGGAGGAGCCTCTCCTACAATGAGCAGTTCTTC. It yields the protein CATSGFSRRRSLSYNEQFF.

The chain links TRBV2 to TRBJ2-1; TRBD1 agrees at 7 bases. V lost 7 bases to trimming and J lost 5 bases; unmatched junction nucleotides: 8. The germline V gene encodes CDR1 SNHLY and CDR2 FYNNEI. This CDR3 spans 14 amino acids. In DNA form, the CDR3 reads TGTGCCAGCAACCTAGGGGGACAGAACAATGAGCAGTTCTTC. It encodes CASNLGGQNNEQFF.

The CDR3 loop is CASSILMGQVPGANVLTF. The CDR3 coding sequence is TGTGCCAGTAGTATTCTCATGGGACAGGTACCAGGGGCCAACGTCCTGACTTTC. This chain uses TRBV19 with TRBJ2-6; 8 positions match TRBD1. CDR1 is LNHDA and CDR2 is SQIVND in the germline V gene (reference sequence). The ends lost 3 bases at V and 4 bases at J; junction bases unmatched: 11. The CDR3 contains 18 residues.